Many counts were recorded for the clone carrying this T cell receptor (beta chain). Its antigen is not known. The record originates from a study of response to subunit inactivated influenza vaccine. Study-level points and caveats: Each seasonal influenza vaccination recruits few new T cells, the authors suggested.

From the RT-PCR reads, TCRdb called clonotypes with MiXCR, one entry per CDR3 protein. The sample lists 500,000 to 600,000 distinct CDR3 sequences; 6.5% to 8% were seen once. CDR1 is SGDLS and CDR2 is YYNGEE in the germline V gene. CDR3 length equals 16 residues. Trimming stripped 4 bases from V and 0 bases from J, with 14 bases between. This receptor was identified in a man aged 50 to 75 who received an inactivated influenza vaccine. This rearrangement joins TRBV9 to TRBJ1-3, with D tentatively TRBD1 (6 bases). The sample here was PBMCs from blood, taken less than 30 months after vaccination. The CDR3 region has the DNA TGTGCCAGCAGCCAGGACAGACCTAGCTCTGGAAACACCATATATTTT. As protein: CASSQDRPSSGNTIYF.